A selection of T cell receptor beta chains follows, all from one sample in a study of OX40 agonist ivuxolimab in advanced cancers. Libraries were prepared by immunoSEQ multiplex PCR; TCRdb keeps only in-frame clonotypes and omits some of them. The sample holds tens of thousands of clones, roughly four fifths seen once. Sequences were derived from CD4+ or CD8+ T cells sorted from blood, sampled in a trial of the OX40 agonist ivuxolimab. The receptors were gathered from an adult with an advanced solid tumor such as melanoma, head and neck, liver or kidney cancer. CDR3s include the opening cysteine and the closing phenylalanine or tryptophan. The order of the fields is clone size, J gene, V gene, D gene, CDR3 DNA, CDR3 protein. D genes are given only for firm matches. Where a row states a size, it is once, few, many or the class of an expanded clone; other rows omit it.

- | TRBJ2-7 | TRBV13 | - | TGTGCCAGCAGCTTAGGATTCAGCTACGAGCAGTACTTC | CASSLGFSYEQYF
- | TRBJ1-3 | TRBV15 | - | TGTGCCACCAGCAGAGATCAGGGGAGGGGGTTCTCTGGAAACACCATATATTTT | CATSRDQGRGFSGNTIYF
- | TRBJ2-7 | TRBV6-5 | - | TGTGCCAGCAGTTACTTGGGGGGGGCGGCCCACGAGCAGTACTTC | CASSYLGGAAHEQYF
- | TRBJ1-5 | TRBV7-9 | - | TGTGCCAGCAGCTTAGGCAGGGCTAGCAATCAGCCCCAGCATTTT | CASSLGRASNQPQHF
- | TRBJ2-1 | TRBV19 | - | TGTGCCAGTAGTATACGGGCCGTCAATGAGCAGTTCTTC | CASSIRAVNEQFF
- | TRBJ1-5 | TRBV10-2 | - | TGCGCCAGCAGACGATCTAGCAATCAGCCCCAGCATTTT | CASRRSSNQPQHF
- | TRBJ2-7 | TRBV27 | - | TGTGCCAGCAGTTTTGAGGGGGGAACCTACGAGCAGTACTTC | CASSFEGGTYEQYF
- | TRBJ1-6 | TRBV4-1 | - | TGCGCCAGCAGCCCGGGCGGTGAAAATTCACCCCTCCACTTT | CASSPGGENSPLHF
- | TRBJ2-3 | TRBV27 | TRBD2 | TGTGCCAGCAGCCCCTCTGCGGGGGAGAGCACAGATACGCAGTATTTT | CASSPSAGESTDTQYF
- | TRBJ2-3 | TRBV4-3 | TRBD2 | TGCGCCAGCAGCCAAGATAGGGGACTAGCGGGGGGGCAAGGAGCAGATACGCAGTATTTT | CASSQDRGLAGGQGADTQYF
- | TRBJ1-4 | TRBV6-5 | - | TGTGCCAGCCAACCATTAGGGGCAACTAATGAAAAACTGTTTTTT | CASQPLGATNEKLFF
- | TRBJ1-1 | TRBV12-5 | - | TGTGCTAGTGGTTTGGGGACAAGGAACACTGAAGCTTTCTTT | CASGLGTRNTEAFF
- | TRBJ2-1 | TRBV10-3 | - | TGTGCCATCAGTGAGGTTGGCGGGGGCCCCAGCAATGAGCAGTTCTTC | CAISEVGGGPSNEQFF
- | TRBJ2-1 | TRBV7-6 | TRBD2 | TGTGCCAGCAACCGAGCGGGGGGATCCTACAATGAGCAGTTCTTC | CASNRAGGSYNEQFF
- | TRBJ2-2 | TRBV4-2 | TRBD1 | TGTGCCAGCAGCCAAGAGCAGGGGGACACCGGGGAGCTGTTTTTT | CASSQEQGDTGELFF
- | TRBJ2-5 | TRBV10-2 | - | TGCGCCAGCACCAGAGCGGTACCCCAAGAGACCCAGTACTTC | CASTRAVPQETQYF
medium-sized | TRBJ2-7 | TRBV4-3 | - | TGCGCCAGCAGCCAAGATCAGGGGCTATCCTACGAGCAGTACTTC | CASSQDQGLSYEQYF
- | TRBJ1-3 | TRBV7-6 | - | TGTGCCAGCAGCCCCGATGGTACCTCTGGAAACACCATATATTTT | CASSPDGTSGNTIYF
- | TRBJ2-5 | TRBV13 | TRBD2 | TGTGCCAGCAGCTCAAGACTCCTGGGGGGGGTAGAGACCCAGTACTTC | CASSSRLLGGVETQYF
once | TRBJ2-3 | TRBV7-6 | - | TGTGCCAGCAGCCAGGACGGATCTAGCACAGATACGCAGTATTTT | CASSQDGSSTDTQYF
- | TRBJ2-7 | TRBV6-5 | - | TGTGCCAGCAGTTACACAGCCCCACATTACGAGCAGTACTTC | CASSYTAPHYEQYF
- | TRBJ2-3 | TRBV11-2 | - | TGTGCCACCGGACTTGGCGGGGGCCAGCAGTATTTT | CATGLGGGQQYF
- | TRBJ2-6 | TRBV4-1 | TRBD1 | TGCGCCAGCAGCCCTGACAGGGGCTCTGGGGCCAACGTCCTGACTTTC | CASSPDRGSGANVLTF
- | TRBJ2-1 | TRBV7-8 | - | TGTGCCAGCAGCCCGGGACCCCGCCGGCAGTTCTTC | CASSPGPRRQFF